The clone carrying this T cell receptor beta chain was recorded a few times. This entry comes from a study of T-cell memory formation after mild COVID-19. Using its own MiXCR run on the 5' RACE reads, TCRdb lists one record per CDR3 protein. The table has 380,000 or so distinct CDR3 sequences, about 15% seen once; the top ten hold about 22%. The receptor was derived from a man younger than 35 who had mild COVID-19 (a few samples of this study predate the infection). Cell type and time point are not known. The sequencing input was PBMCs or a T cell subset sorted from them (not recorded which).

The CDR3 reads CASSARPLVERYGYTF. The CDR3 DNA is TGTGCCAGCAGCGCGAGACCCCTGGTGGAAAGGTATGGCTACACCTTC. The V and J genes are TRBV9 and TRBJ1-2, with D hard to call. CDR1 is SGDLS, CDR2 YYNGEE, per germline. V lost 3 bases and J lost 5, with 20 bases in between. This CDR3 comprises 16 residues.